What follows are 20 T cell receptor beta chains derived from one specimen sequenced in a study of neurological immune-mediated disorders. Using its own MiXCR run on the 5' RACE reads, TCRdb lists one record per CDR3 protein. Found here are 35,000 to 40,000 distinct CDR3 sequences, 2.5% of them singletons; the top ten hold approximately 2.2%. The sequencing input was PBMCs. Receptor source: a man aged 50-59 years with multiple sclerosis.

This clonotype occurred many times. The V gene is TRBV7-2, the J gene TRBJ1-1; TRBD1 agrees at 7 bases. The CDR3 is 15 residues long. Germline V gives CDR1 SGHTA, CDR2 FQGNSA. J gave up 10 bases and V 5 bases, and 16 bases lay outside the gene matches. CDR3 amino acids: CASSHGIGTEGVAFF. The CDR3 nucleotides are TGTGCCAGCAGCCACGGAATCGGGACAGAGGGGGTAGCTTTCTTT.

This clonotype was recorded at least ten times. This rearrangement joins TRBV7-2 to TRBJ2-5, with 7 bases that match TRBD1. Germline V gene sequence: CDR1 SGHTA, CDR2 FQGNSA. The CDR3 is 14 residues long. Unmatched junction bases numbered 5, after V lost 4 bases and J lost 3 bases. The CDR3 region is CASSSYTGEETQYF. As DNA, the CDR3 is TGTGCCAGCAGCTCCTACACAGGGGAAGAGACCCAGTACTTC. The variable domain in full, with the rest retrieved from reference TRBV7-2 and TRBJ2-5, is GAGVSQSPSNKVTEKGKDVELRCDPISGHTALYWYRQSLGQGLEFLIYFQGNSAPDKSGLPSDRFSAERTGGSVSTLTIQRTQQEDSAVYLCASSSYTGEETQYFGPGTRLLVL.

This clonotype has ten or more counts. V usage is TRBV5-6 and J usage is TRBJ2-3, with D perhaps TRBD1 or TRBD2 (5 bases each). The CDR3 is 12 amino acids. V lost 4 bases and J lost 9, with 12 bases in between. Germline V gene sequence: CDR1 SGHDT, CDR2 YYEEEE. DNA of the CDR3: TGTGCCAGCAGCCCCGGGACGCTCACGCAGTATTTT. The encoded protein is CASSPGTLTQYF.

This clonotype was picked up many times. The DNA for the CDR3 is TGCGCCAGCAGCGCATTTCCGGGCTCGAACACTGAAGCTTTCTTT. Translation: CASSAFPGSNTEAFF. The genes are TRBV5-1 and TRBJ1-1, with D unresolved. Trimming took 4 bases from V and 1 from J, leaving 14 bases between them. Looked up from germline, CDR1 is SGHRS and CDR2 is YFSETQ. CDR3 length: 15 residues. The full variable domain, with the rest looked up from reference TRBV5-1 and TRBJ1-1, is KAGVTQTPRYLIKTRGQQVTLSCSPISGHRSVSWYQQTPGQGLQFLFEYFSETQRNKGNFPGRFSGRQFSNSRSEMNVSTLELGDSALYLCASSAFPGSNTEAFFGQGTRLTVV.

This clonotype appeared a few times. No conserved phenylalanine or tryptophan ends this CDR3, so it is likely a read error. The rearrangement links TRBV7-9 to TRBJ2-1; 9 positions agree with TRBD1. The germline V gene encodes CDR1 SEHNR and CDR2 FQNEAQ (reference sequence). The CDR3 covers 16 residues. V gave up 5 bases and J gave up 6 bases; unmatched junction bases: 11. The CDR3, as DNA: TGTGCCAGCAGCCAAAGGGGGGACAGGGTCGGCAATGAGCAGTTCAAC. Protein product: CASSQRGDRVGNEQFN.

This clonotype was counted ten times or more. The CDR3 sequence: CASSFGLVNQPQHF. The CDR3 region has the DNA TGTGCCAGCAGCTTTGGACTGGTCAATCAGCCCCAGCATTTT. This sequence joins TRBV7-2 and TRBJ1-5, with D uncertain. This CDR3 spans 14 amino acids. Germline loops: CDR1 SGHTA, CDR2 FQGNSA. Trimming removed 3 bases at V and 3 bases at J, with 9 bases between.

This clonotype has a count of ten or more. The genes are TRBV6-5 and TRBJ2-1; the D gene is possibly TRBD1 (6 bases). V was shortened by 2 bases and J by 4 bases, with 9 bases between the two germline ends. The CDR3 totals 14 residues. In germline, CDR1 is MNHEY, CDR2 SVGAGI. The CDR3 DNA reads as TGTGCCAGCAGTTACGGGGGCGGATACAATGAGCAGTTCTTC. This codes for CASSYGGGYNEQFF.

The CDR3 nucleotides are TGTGCCAGCAGAAGTGACGGGGAGCTGTTTTTT. It specifies CASRSDGELFF. The chain uses TRBV6-6 and TRBJ2-2; D unresolved. Germline CDR1 reads MNHNY; CDR2 reads SVGAGI (reference sequence). V was cut by 6 bases and J by 7 bases, with 6 bases left in between. The CDR3 contains 11 residues.

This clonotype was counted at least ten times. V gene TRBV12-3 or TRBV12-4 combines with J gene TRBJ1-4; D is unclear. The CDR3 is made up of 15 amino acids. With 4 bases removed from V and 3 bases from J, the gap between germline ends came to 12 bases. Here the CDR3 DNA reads TGTGCCAGCAGTTCGCAGGCACTTGCTAATGAAAAACTGTTTTTT. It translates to CASSSQALANEKLFF.

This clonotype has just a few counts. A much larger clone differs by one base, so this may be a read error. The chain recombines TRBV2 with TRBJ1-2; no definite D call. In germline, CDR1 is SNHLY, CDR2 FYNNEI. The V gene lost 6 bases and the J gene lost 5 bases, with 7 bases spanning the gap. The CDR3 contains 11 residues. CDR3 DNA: TGTGCCAGCAGCACCTTATATGGCTACACCTTC. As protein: CASSTLYGYTF.

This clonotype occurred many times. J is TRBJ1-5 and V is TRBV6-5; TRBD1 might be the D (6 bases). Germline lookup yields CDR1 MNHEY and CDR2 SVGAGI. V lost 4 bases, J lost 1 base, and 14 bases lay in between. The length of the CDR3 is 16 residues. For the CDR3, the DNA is TGTGCCAGCAGTTCCGTCGGGGGGGGCAGCAATCAGCCCCAGCATTTT. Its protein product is CASSSVGGGSNQPQHF.

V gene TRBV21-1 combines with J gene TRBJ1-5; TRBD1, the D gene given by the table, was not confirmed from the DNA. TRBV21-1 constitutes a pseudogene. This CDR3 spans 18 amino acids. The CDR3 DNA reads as TGTGCCAGCAGCACTCCAAGGGGACAGGGGCCCTACGAGGTGCCCCAGAATTTT. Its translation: CASSTPRGQGPYEVPQNF.

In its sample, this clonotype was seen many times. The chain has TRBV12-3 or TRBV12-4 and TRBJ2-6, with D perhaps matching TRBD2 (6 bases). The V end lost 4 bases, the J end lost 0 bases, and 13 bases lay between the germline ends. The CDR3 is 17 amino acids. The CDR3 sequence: CASSWRDGNSGANVLTF. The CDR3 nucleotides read TGTGCCAGCAGTTGGCGGGACGGAAACTCTGGGGCCAACGTCCTGACTTTC.

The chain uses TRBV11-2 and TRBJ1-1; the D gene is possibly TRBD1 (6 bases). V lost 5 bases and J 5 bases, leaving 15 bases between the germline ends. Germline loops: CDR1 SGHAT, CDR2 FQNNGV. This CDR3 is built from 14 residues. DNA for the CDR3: TGTGCCAGCAGCCTACAGGGTGGGGAAACTGAAGCTTTCTTT. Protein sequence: CASSLQGGETEAFF.

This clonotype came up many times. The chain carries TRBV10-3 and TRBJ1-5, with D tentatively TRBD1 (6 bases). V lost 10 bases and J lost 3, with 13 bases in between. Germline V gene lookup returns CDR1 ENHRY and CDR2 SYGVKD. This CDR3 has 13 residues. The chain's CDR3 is CATQGSDNQPQHF. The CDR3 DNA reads TGTGCCACCCAGGGGTCTGACAATCAGCCCCAGCATTTT.

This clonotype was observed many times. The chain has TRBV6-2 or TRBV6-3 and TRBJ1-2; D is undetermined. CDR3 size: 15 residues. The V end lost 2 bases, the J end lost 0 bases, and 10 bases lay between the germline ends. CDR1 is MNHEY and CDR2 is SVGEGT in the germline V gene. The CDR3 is CASSYIRGANYGYTF. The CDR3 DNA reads TGTGCCAGCAGTTACATCCGGGGAGCTAACTATGGCTACACCTTC.

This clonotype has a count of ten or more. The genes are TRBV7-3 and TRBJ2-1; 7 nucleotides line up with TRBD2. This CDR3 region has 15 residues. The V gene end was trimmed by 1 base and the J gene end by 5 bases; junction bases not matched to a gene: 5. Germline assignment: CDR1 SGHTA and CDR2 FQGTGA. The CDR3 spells CASSLRVGGDNEQFF. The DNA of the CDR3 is TGTGCCAGCAGCTTAAGGGTGGGGGGGGACAATGAGCAGTTCTTC.

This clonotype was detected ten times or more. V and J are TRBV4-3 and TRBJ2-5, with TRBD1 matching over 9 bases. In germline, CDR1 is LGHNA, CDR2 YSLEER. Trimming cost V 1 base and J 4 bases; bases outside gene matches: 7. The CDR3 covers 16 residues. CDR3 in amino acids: CASSQGDRVGGETQYF. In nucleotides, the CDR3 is TGCGCCAGCAGCCAAGGGGACAGGGTTGGGGGAGAGACCCAGTACTTC.

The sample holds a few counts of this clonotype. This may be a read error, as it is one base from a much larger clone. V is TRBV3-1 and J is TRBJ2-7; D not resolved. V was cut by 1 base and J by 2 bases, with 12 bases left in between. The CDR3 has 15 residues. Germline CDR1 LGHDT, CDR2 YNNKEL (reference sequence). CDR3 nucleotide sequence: TGTGCCAGCAGCCAAGGCCCCCAAGACGCCTACGAGCAGTACTTC. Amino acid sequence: CASSQGPQDAYEQYF.

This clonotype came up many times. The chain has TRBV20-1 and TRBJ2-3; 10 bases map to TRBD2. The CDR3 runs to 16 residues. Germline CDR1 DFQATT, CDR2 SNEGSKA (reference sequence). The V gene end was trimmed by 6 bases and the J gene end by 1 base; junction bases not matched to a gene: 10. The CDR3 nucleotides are TGCAGTGCCCCTGGGCGGCTAGCGGGGGGCACAGATACGCAGTATTTT. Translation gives CSAPGRLAGGTDTQYF.